This T cell receptor beta chain was recovered during a study of blood T cell repertoires in COVID-19. From germline, CDR1 is SEHNR and CDR2 FQNEAQ (reference sequence). This CDR3 has 14 amino acids. The junction had 5 bases not matched to a gene; V was cut back by 7 bases and J by 3 bases. Libraries were prepared by immunoSEQ multiplex PCR; TCRdb keeps only in-frame clonotypes and omits some of them. Of approximately 100,000 clones listed, 70% to 90% are singletons. The clonotype comes from a human donor in a cohort sampled during active COVID-19. This chain links TRBV7-9 with TRBJ2-7, with 11 positions matching TRBD1. Material for sequencing was peripheral blood. The CDR3: CASKGTGGNYEQYF. The CDR3, as DNA: TGTGCCAGCAAGGGGACAGGGGGGAACTACGAGCAGTACTTC.